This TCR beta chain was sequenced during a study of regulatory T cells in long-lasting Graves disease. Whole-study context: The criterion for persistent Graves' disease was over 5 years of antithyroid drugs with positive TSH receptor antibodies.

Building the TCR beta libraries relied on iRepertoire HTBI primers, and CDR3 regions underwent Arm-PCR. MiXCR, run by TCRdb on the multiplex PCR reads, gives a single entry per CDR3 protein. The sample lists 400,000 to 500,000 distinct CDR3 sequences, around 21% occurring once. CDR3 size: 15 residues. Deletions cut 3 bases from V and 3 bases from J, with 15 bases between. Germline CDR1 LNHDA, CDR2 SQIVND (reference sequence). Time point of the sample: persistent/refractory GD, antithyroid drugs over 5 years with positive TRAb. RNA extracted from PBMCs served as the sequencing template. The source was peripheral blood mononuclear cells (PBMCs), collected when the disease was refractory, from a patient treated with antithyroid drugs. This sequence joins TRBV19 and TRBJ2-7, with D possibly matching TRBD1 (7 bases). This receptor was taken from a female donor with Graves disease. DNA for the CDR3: TGTGCCAGTAGTATGGAGGGGGCGATGTACTACGAGCAGTACTTC. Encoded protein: CASSMEGAMYYEQYF.